This T cell receptor beta chain is from a study of radiotherapy plus CTLA-4 blockade in lung cancer. Turning to the study itself: Across the patients, objective responses occurred in about 19%, and disease control in approximately 30%.

Some clones are missing from TCRdb's copy, which holds only in-frame ones; the method was immunoSEQ multiplex PCR. The sample carries roughly 92,000 clones, approximately 86% recorded once. Germline V lookup: CDR1 SQVTM, CDR2 ANQGSEA. The CDR3 consists of 13 residues. Trimming at V came to 4 bases and at J to 4 bases, leaving 7 bases not matched to a gene. Study-level results: Reportedly, early blood T cell clone dynamics best predicted response, with interferon-beta. The study found tumor-derived TCR clones expanded in blood after radiotherapy plus ipilimumab.

Chemo-refractory metastatic non-small-cell lung cancer patients were treated with focal radiation plus CTLA-4 blockade with ipilimumab. With respect to this clone: Its antigen is unknown.

The sequencing used peripheral blood, collected from a patient treated with radiotherapy plus ipilimumab. The chain employs TRBV29-1 and TRBJ2-7; 7 nucleotides line up with TRBD1. The source of this sequence is a human donor with non-small cell lung cancer who had a partial response to radiotherapy plus ipilimumab. The CDR3 bases are TGCAGCGTTGGGGCAGGGGGTTTATACGAGCAGTACTTC. Amino acid sequence: CSVGAGGLYEQYF.